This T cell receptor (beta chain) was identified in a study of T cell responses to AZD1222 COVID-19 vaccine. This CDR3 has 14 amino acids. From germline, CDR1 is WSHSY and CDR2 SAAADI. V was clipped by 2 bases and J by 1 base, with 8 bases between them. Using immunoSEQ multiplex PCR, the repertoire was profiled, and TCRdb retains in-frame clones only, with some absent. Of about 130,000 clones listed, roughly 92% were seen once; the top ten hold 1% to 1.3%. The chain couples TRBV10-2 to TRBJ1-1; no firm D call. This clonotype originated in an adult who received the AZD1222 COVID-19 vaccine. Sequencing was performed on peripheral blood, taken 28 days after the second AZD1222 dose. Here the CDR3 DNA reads TGCGCCAGCAGTGAGGTCGGCAGGAACACTGAAGCTTTCTTT. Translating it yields CASSEVGRNTEAFF.